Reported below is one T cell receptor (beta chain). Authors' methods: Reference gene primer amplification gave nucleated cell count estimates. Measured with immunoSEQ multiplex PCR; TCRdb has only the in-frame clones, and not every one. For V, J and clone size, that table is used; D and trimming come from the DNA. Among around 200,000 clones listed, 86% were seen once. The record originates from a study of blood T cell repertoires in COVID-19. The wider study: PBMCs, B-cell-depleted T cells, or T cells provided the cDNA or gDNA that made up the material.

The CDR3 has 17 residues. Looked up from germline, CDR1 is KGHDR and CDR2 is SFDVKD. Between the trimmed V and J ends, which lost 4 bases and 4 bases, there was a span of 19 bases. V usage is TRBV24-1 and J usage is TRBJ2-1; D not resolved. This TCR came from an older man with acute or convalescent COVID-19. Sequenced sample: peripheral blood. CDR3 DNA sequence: TGTGCCACCAGTGAACCGAGCAGGCAGGCAAATTACAATGAGCAGTTCTTC. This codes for CATSEPSRQANYNEQFF.